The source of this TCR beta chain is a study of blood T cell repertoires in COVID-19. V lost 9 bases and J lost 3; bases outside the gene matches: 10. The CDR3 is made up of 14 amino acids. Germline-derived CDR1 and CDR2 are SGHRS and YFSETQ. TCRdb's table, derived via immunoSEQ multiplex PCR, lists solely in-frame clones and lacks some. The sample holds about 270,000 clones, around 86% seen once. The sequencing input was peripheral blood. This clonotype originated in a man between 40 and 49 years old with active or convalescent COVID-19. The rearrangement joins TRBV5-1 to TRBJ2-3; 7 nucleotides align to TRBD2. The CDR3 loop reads CATKGGGGTDTQYF. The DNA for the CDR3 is TGCGCCACCAAGGGCGGGGGAGGAACAGATACGCAGTATTTT.